One sample yielded the 23 T cell receptor beta chains listed below, sequenced in a study of OX40 agonist ivuxolimab in advanced cancers. Using immunoSEQ multiplex PCR, the repertoire was profiled, and TCRdb retains in-frame clones only, with some absent. The sample contains around 40,000 clones, about 89% of which appear only once. Sequencing used CD4+ or CD8+ T cells sorted from blood, obtained in a trial of the OX40 agonist ivuxolimab. The receptors stem from an adult with an advanced solid tumor such as melanoma, head and neck, liver or kidney cancer.

J is TRBJ2-1 and V is TRBV5-4; 9 nucleotides align to TRBD1. The CDR3 runs 16 residues. Unmatched junction bases numbered 5, after V lost 3 bases and J lost 1 base. Germline V gene sequence: CDR1 SGHNT, CDR2 YYREEE (reference sequence). CDR3 region: CASSYGTGISYNEQFF. The DNA of the CDR3 is TGTGCCAGCAGCTATGGGACAGGGATTTCCTACAATGAGCAGTTCTTC. Full variable domain (missing parts from reference TRBV5-4 and TRBJ2-1): ETGVTQSPTHLIKTRGQQVTLRCSSQSGHNTVSWYQQALGQGPQFIFQYYREEENGRGNFPPRFSGLQFPNYSSELNVNALELDDSALYLCASSYGTGISYNEQFFGPGTRLTVL.

This clone was counted a single time. The chain joins TRBV7-2 to TRBJ2-2; tentatively, D is TRBD1 or TRBD2 (5 bases each). The V end lost 3 bases, the J end lost 3 bases, and 11 bases lay between the germline ends. Germline V lookup: CDR1 SGHTA, CDR2 FQGNSA. CDR3 length: 15 residues. The CDR3 reads CASSLLGTYTGELFF. The CDR3 DNA reads TGTGCCAGCAGCTTGCTGGGGACCTACACCGGGGAGCTGTTTTTT.

DNA of the CDR3: TGTGCCAGCAGTTTGGCGAGGGATGGCTACACCTTC. It codes for CASSLARDGYTF. The gene calls are TRBV28 and TRBJ1-2; D is unresolved. Trimming took off 3 bases at V and 6 bases at J, with 8 bases between the two ends. Germline V lookup: CDR1 MDHEN, CDR2 SYDVKM. The length of the CDR3 is 12 residues.

The rearrangement uses TRBV4-3 and TRBJ2-1; weak D call: TRBD2 (5 bases). Germline CDR1 reads LGHNA; CDR2 reads YSLEER. Between the trimmed V and J ends, which lost 3 bases and 7 bases, there was a span of 13 bases. This CDR3 comprises 14 residues. The CDR3 sequence: CASSQQLGENEQFF. In nucleotides, the CDR3 is TGCGCCAGCAGCCAGCAATTGGGAGAGAATGAGCAGTTCTTC.

The V gene is TRBV10-3, the J gene TRBJ1-2, with 8 bases matching TRBD1. Germline V gene lookup returns CDR1 ENHRY and CDR2 SYGVKD. CDR3 length equals 13 residues. After removal of 6 bases from V and 6 bases from J, the junction contained 6 bases not matched to a gene. CDR3 amino acids: CAISPQGEDGYTF. The CDR3 DNA reads TGTGCCATCAGCCCACAGGGGGAAGATGGCTACACCTTC.

This sequence joins TRBV18 and TRBJ2-2; no clear D. This CDR3 has 12 residues. Germline V gene lookup returns CDR1 KGHSH and CDR2 LQKENI. V lost 3 bases and J lost 5, with 4 bases in between. CDR3 bases: TGTGCCAGCTCACCTACAACCGGGGAGCTGTTTTTT. Translated: CASSPTTGELFF.

The sample holds one count of this clone. The chain carries TRBV5-5 and TRBJ1-6; perhaps TRBD1 as D (6 bases). The V gene's germline CDR1 is SGHKS and CDR2 YYEKEE (reference sequence). The CDR3 runs to 17 residues. With 2 bases removed from V and 4 bases from J, the gap between germline ends came to 16 bases. The chain's CDR3 is CASSFGIAGEYNSPLHF. In nucleotides, the CDR3 is TGTGCCAGCAGCTTTGGAATTGCAGGGGAATATAATTCACCCCTCCACTTT.

This clone was seen only once. A read error may produce the germline difference seen at one junction end. The V gene is TRBV2, the J gene TRBJ1-1; TRBD1 matches at 7 bases. Germline CDR1 reads SNHLY; CDR2 reads FYNNEI. This CDR3 has 14 residues. The CDR3 DNA reads as TGTGCCAGCAGCGAAGAACCCCCCGGGACAGCCGCTTTCTTT. It codes for CASSEEPPGTAAFF. Filled out from reference TRBV2 and TRBJ1-1, the complete variable domain reads EPEVTQTPSHQVTQMGQEVILRCVPISNHLYFYWYRQILGQKVEFLVSFYNNEISEKSEIFDDQFSVERPDGSNFTLKIRSTKLEDSAMYFCASSEEPPGTAAFFGQGTRLTVV.

The chain combines TRBV6-1 with TRBJ2-7; D perhaps matches TRBD2 (6 bases). Germline V gene data show CDR1 as MNHNS and CDR2 as SASEGT. The germline V and J ends were trimmed by 8 bases and 6 bases, with 11 bases remaining between them. This CDR3 region has 11 residues. The chain's CDR3 is CASWAGGEQYF. The CDR3, as DNA: TGTGCCAGCTGGGCCGGGGGCGAGCAGTACTTC.

Worth noting for this clone: A junction end diverges from the germline sequence, so it may reflect a read error. This sequence joins TRBV7-9 and TRBJ2-5; D might be TRBD1 (6 bases). Germline V gives CDR1 SEHNR, CDR2 FQNEAQ (reference sequence). The CDR3 sequence is 13 residues long. DNA for the CDR3: TGTGCCGGCAGCTCAGGGGCCGGGGAGACCCAGTACTTC. The encoded protein is CAGSSGAGETQYF.

V usage is TRBV5-1 and J usage is TRBJ2-1, with 16 bases that match TRBD2. The CDR3 runs 17 residues. CDR1 SGHRS and CDR2 YFSETQ come from the germline V gene. V shed 7 bases, J shed 9 bases, and the junction held 13 bases outside the gene matches. CDR3 region: CASAGTSGGARRGEQFF. CDR3 nucleotides: TGCGCCAGCGCCGGGACTAGCGGGGGGGCCCGCCGGGGTGAGCAGTTCTTC.

The chain employs TRBV5-1 and TRBJ2-2; D call uncertain. The ends were cut back, 5 bases at V and 4 bases at J, with 9 bases in the middle. The CDR3 spans 13 residues. CDR1 and CDR2 from the germline V gene are SGHRS and YFSETQ. The CDR3 is CASSSALTGELFF. CDR3 DNA sequence: TGCGCCAGCAGTTCAGCACTCACCGGGGAGCTGTTTTTT.

The chain couples TRBV5-1 to TRBJ2-5, with TRBD1 identical over 11 bases. J gave up 6 bases and V 4 bases, and 8 bases lay outside the gene matches. Germline V gene lookup returns CDR1 SGHRS and CDR2 YFSETQ. The CDR3 runs to 15 residues. CDR3 protein: CASSQGTGGRKTQYF. The CDR3 nucleotides are TGCGCCAGCAGCCAAGGGACAGGGGGACGGAAGACCCAGTACTTC.

V is TRBV19 and J is TRBJ1-5, with 7 bases that match TRBD1. V was pared by 4 bases and J by 4 bases, with 4 bases of the junction left unmatched. Germline-derived CDR1 and CDR2 are LNHDA and SQIVND (reference sequence). The CDR3 consists of 14 residues. CDR3 loop: CASSTPTGNQPQHF. The CDR3 DNA is TGTGCCAGTAGTACCCCGACAGGGAATCAGCCCCAGCATTTT.

The chain links TRBV5-4 to TRBJ1-1, with no clear D. The germline gives CDR1 SGHNT, CDR2 YYREEE (reference sequence). The V end was cut by 0 bases, the J end by 4 bases, with 13 bases between. The CDR3 spans 15 residues. CDR3 protein: CASSLVIGVGTEAFF. CDR3 nucleotide sequence: TGTGCCAGCAGCTTGGTTATCGGGGTCGGCACTGAAGCTTTCTTT.

This clone showed up just a few times. The CDR3 region has the DNA TGTGCCAGCTCCGTGGGAGAAAGCTCTGGAAACACCATATATTTT. Protein: CASSVGESSGNTIYF. The chain links TRBV18 to TRBJ1-3; no clear D gene. CDR1 and CDR2 from the germline V gene are KGHSH and LQKENI. V was cut by 6 bases and J by 0 bases, with 12 bases left in between. CDR3 length: 15 amino acids.

V and J are TRBV9 and TRBJ1-2; TRBD1 is a possible D gene (6 bases). Germline CDR1 and CDR2: SGDLS and YYNGEE. Trimming removed 4 bases from V and 5 bases from J, with 12 bases in between. The CDR3 consists of 13 residues. The CDR3 spells CASSQPGTYGYTF. The CDR3, as DNA: TGTGCCAGCAGCCAACCTGGGACATATGGCTACACCTTC.

The V and J genes are TRBV7-6 and TRBJ2-7; TRBD1 aligns across 7 bases. CDR3 length equals 14 residues. Germline V CDR1 and CDR2: SGHVS, FNYEAQ. With 0 bases clipped from V and 7 bases from J, the junction kept 6 bases outside the gene matches. In nucleotides, the CDR3 is TGTGCCAGCAGCTTAGCCAAGGGGGCTGGTGAGCAGTACTTC. Amino acids: CASSLAKGAGEQYF.

The DNA for the CDR3 is TGTGCCAGCAGCTTACGCGATGTGGGGCAGCATTTT. Protein product: CASSLRDVGQHF. This sequence joins TRBV6-6 and TRBJ1-5; D unclear. Trimming shortened V by 6 bases and J by 13 bases, and 16 bases separated the two germline ends. Germline values: CDR1 MNHNY, CDR2 SVGAGI (reference sequence). The CDR3 totals 12 residues.

The V gene is TRBV2, the J gene TRBJ1-2; D is unresolved. The ends were cut back, 3 bases at V and 8 bases at J, with 13 bases in the middle. This CDR3 has 13 residues. Germline V CDR1 and CDR2: SNHLY, FYNNEI. CDR3 in amino acids: CASSEEHEGGYTF. The DNA for the CDR3 is TGTGCCAGCAGTGAGGAACATGAAGGAGGCTACACCTTC.

J is TRBJ2-7 and V is TRBV2; D perhaps matches TRBD1 (7 bases). Germline CDR1 SNHLY, CDR2 FYNNEI. Trimming left V 3 bases short and J 4 bases short, with 16 bases between. The CDR3 is 15 amino acids. The CDR3 nucleotides read TGTGCCAGCAGTGAGGACTCCGGGGGACAGTACGAGCAGTACTTC. Amino acid sequence: CASSEDSGGQYEQYF.

This rearrangement joins TRBV7-6 to TRBJ2-2; either TRBD1 or TRBD2 may supply D (6 bases each). Germline lookup yields CDR1 SGHVS and CDR2 FNYEAQ. Deletions cut 5 bases from V and 2 bases from J, with 15 bases between. The CDR3 runs 16 residues. The CDR3 DNA sequence: TGTGCCAGCAGCCCGATGGGGGGCGGAAACACCGGGGAGCTGTTTTTT. Its translation: CASSPMGGGNTGELFF.

The rearrangement joins TRBV6-6 to TRBJ1-1; D may be TRBD1 (6 bases). The CDR3 is 13 residues long. V lost 5 bases and J 0 bases, leaving 7 bases between the germline ends. The germline V gene has CDR1 MNHNY and CDR2 SVGAGI (reference sequence). The CDR3 DNA reads TGTGCCAGCAGTGACAGGATGAACACTGAAGCTTTCTTT. Residues: CASSDRMNTEAFF.